The 29 T cell receptor beta chains reported below all come from one sample, sequenced in a study of T cell changes during pregnancy in multiple sclerosis. Method: immunoSEQ multiplex PCR; TCRdb's copy keeps in-frame clones and lacks some. The sample consists of tens of thousands of clones, around 90% of them appearing once. Sample: CD4+ T cells from peripheral blood mononuclear cells, taken in the first trimester of pregnancy. All receptors come from a female donor in good health, enrolled as a control in a pregnancy study.

This clone was seen once. The chain employs TRBV5-8 and TRBJ1-5, with D maybe TRBD1 (5 bases). Germline V gene data show CDR1 as SGHTS and CDR2 as YDEGEE. Trimming stripped 4 bases from V and 2 bases from J, with 16 bases between. This CDR3 spans 16 amino acids. This CDR3 is CASSDLTAPRNQPQHF. CDR3 coding DNA: TGTGCCAGCAGCGACCTGACAGCCCCCCGCAATCAGCCCCAGCATTTT.

This clone was counted a single time. The chain carries TRBV4-1 and TRBJ1-1; possible D gene TRBD1, 5 bases. The germline V gene has CDR1 MGHRA and CDR2 YSYEKL. This CDR3 is built from 14 residues. V was clipped by 6 bases and J by 0 bases, with 11 bases between them. CDR3 in amino acids: CASRGLLLNTEAFF. The CDR3 DNA reads TGCGCCAGCAGGGGACTGTTGTTGAACACTGAAGCTTTCTTT.

Only one count was recorded for this clone. V is TRBV12-5 and J is TRBJ2-1; 8 bases are shared with TRBD2. After removal of 0 bases from V and 4 bases from J, the junction contained 14 bases not matched to a gene. In germline, CDR1 is LGHNT, CDR2 FRNRAP. This CDR3 has 19 amino acids. The CDR3 protein is CASGLVSRGLELAYNEQFF. The CDR3 nucleotides are TGTGCTAGTGGTTTGGTATCTAGGGGACTAGAATTGGCATACAATGAGCAGTTCTTC.

This clone was seen a few times. The rearrangement uses TRBV7-8 and TRBJ1-6, with 11 nucleotides matching TRBD1. V trimming: 3 bases; J trimming: 8 bases; junction bases outside the gene matches: 3. The germline V gene has CDR1 SGHVS and CDR2 FQNEAQ. CDR3 length equals 15 residues. The CDR3 region has the DNA TGTGCCAGCAGCTTGGGGGGACAGGGGGATTCACCCCTCCACTTT. Protein product: CASSLGGQGDSPLHF.

This clone has just one count. V usage is TRBV4-3 and J usage is TRBJ1-2; 7 bases agree with TRBD1. The length of the CDR3 is 15 residues. CDR1 and CDR2 (germline): LGHNA, YSLEER. V was pared by 1 base and J by 7 bases, with 9 bases of the junction left unmatched. The CDR3 nucleotides are TGCGCCAGCAGCCAAGCCCTCAAACAGGGGTCTGGCTACACCTTC. Amino acid sequence: CASSQALKQGSGYTF.

This sequence joins TRBV5-4 and TRBJ2-1; TRBD1 aligns across 8 bases. V shed 2 bases, J shed 7 bases, and the junction held 8 bases outside the gene matches. CDR3 length: 15 amino acids. CDR1 is SGHNT and CDR2 is YYREEE in the germline V gene (reference sequence). The CDR3 nucleotides read TGTGCCAGCAGCTTAGGACAGGGAGGATGGAATGAGCAGTTCTTC. This translates into CASSLGQGGWNEQFF.

This chain connects TRBV4-3 to TRBJ2-5; TRBD2 agrees at 9 bases. Germline CDR1 is LGHNA and CDR2 is YSLEER. CDR3 size: 17 residues. Trimming cost V 4 bases and J 5 bases; bases outside gene matches: 14. This CDR3 is CASSPSRGGGAGETQYF. In nucleotides, the CDR3 is TGCGCCAGCAGCCCCTCACGGGGCGGGGGGGCTGGGGAGACCCAGTACTTC.

This chain joins TRBV4-3 and TRBJ2-7, with a weak D call TRBD1 (6 bases). Trimming shortened V by 0 bases and J by 7 bases, and 13 bases separated the two germline ends. The CDR3 consists of 14 residues. Germline V gene sequence: CDR1 LGHNA, CDR2 YSLEER. The CDR3: CASSQDGTMGEQYF. The DNA for the CDR3 is TGCGCCAGCAGCCAAGACGGGACAATGGGTGAGCAGTACTTC.

This chain joins TRBV5-1 and TRBJ2-3; 15 bases are shared with TRBD2. Germline CDR1 SGHRS, CDR2 YFSETQ. The ends lost 2 bases at V and 0 bases at J; junction bases unmatched: 7. CDR3 length equals 19 residues. Here the CDR3 reads CASSFGLAGGDTSTDTQYF. Written as DNA, the CDR3 is TGCGCCAGCAGCTTCGGACTAGCGGGGGGGGATACTAGCACAGATACGCAGTATTTT. Based on the CDR3 plus reference TRBV5-1 and TRBJ2-3, the full variable domain is KAGVTQTPRYLIKTRGQQVTLSCSPISGHRSVSWYQQTPGQGLQFLFEYFSETQRNKGNFPGRFSGRQFSNSRSEMNVSTLELGDSALYLCASSFGLAGGDTSTDTQYFGPGTRLTVL.

The chain is built from TRBV7-2 and TRBJ2-7, with a weak D call TRBD2 (7 bases). Germline loops: CDR1 SGHTA, CDR2 FQGNSA. This CDR3 spans 16 amino acids. Between the trimmed V and J ends, which lost 1 base and 2 bases, there was a span of 15 bases. CDR3 DNA: TGTGCCAGCAGCTTAGTATTAGGGGGGGCGCCCTACGAGCAGTACTTC. Amino acids: CASSLVLGGAPYEQYF.

The V and J genes are TRBV2 and TRBJ2-7; D gene unclear. The germline CDR1 and CDR2 sequences are SNHLY and FYNNEI. Trimming took off 5 bases at V and 7 bases at J, with 12 bases between the two ends. CDR3 size: 12 residues. CDR3: CASSFSAVEQYF. DNA for the CDR3: TGTGCCAGCAGTTTCAGCGCTGTGGAGCAGTACTTC.

The rearrangement uses TRBV10-3 and TRBJ1-4, with 11 positions matching TRBD1. Trimming cost V 6 bases and J 7 bases; bases outside gene matches: 7. Germline lookup yields CDR1 ENHRY and CDR2 SYGVKD. The CDR3 spans 15 residues. CDR3 residues: CAIRGQGDLSEKLFF. CDR3 bases: TGTGCCATCAGGGGACAGGGGGACCTAAGTGAAAAACTGTTTTTT.

This sequence joins TRBV5-1 and TRBJ1-4, with 9 bases fitting TRBD1. In germline, CDR1 is SGHRS, CDR2 YFSETQ. After removal of 4 bases from V and 14 bases from J, the junction contained 6 bases not matched to a gene. The CDR3 covers 12 residues. The CDR3 DNA reads as TGCGCCAGCAGCCCGGGACAGGGAAGCCTGTTTTTT. Translating gives CASSPGQGSLFF.

In its sample, this clone was seen once. The rearrangement uses TRBV10-3 and TRBJ2-1; maybe TRBD1 (6 bases). This CDR3 contains 15 residues. The V gene lost 3 bases and the J gene lost 6 bases, with 15 bases spanning the gap. CDR1 is ENHRY and CDR2 is SYGVKD in the germline V gene. The CDR3 protein is CAISERGQGSNEQFF. The CDR3 coding sequence is TGTGCCATCAGTGAAAGAGGGCAGGGGAGCAATGAGCAGTTCTTC.

CDR3 sequence reads: CASSDRVPTDTQYF. CDR3 in DNA: TGTGCCAGCAGTGACCGGGTCCCCACAGATACGCAGTATTTT. The chain carries TRBV6-1 and TRBJ2-3; D is ambiguous. V was shortened by 3 bases and J by 2 bases, with 9 bases between the two germline ends. The CDR3 extends over 14 amino acids. CDR1 is MNHNS, CDR2 SASEGT, per germline.

This chain joins TRBV7-2 and TRBJ1-2, with D possibly TRBD1 on 5 matching bases. The CDR3 totals 16 residues. Germline V gene sequence: CDR1 SGHTA, CDR2 FQGNSA. The V and J ends lost 2 bases and 1 base respectively, with 14 bases between them. CDR3 bases: TGTGCCAGCAGCTTAACGGGACTAACCCTTAACTATGGCTACACCTTC. It specifies CASSLTGLTLNYGYTF. The entire variable domain, with the rest obtained from reference TRBV7-2 and TRBJ1-2, is as follows: GAGVSQSPSNKVTEKGKDVELRCDPISGHTALYWYRQSLGQGLEFLIYFQGNSAPDKSGLPSDRFSAERTGGSVSTLTIQRTQQEDSAVYLCASSLTGLTLNYGYTFGSGTRLTVV.

V usage is TRBV1 and J usage is TRBJ2-3; the table names TRBD1, a call not compared with the DNA. TRBV1 is a documented pseudogene. This CDR3 has 16 amino acids. The CDR3 nucleotides read TGCACCAGCAGCCAAGTTGGGAACAGGCACACAGATACGCAGTATTTT. This translates into CTSSQVGNRHTDTQYF.

This clone was counted only a few times. The genes are TRBV30 and TRBJ1-5, with D tentatively TRBD1 (5 bases). Germline V gives CDR1 GTSNPN, CDR2 SVGIG (reference sequence). Trimming took off 2 bases at V and 4 bases at J, with 9 bases between the two ends. The CDR3 has 13 residues. The CDR3 sequence is CAWSRQGNQPQHF. The CDR3 DNA is TGTGCCTGGAGTAGGCAGGGTAATCAGCCCCAGCATTTT. Supplemented by reference TRBV30 and TRBJ1-5, the full variable domain reads SQTIHQWPATLVQPVGSPLSLECTVEGTSNPNLYWYRQAAGRGLQLLFYSVGIGQISSEVPQNLSASRPQDRQFILSSKKLLLSDSGFYLCAWSRQGNQPQHFGDGTRLSIL.

V usage is TRBV30 and J usage is TRBJ1-6; 8 bases agree with TRBD1. Germline assignment: CDR1 GTSNPN and CDR2 SVGIG (reference sequence). The ends lost 4 bases at V and 9 bases at J; junction bases unmatched: 11. The CDR3 extends over 15 amino acids. The CDR3 spells CAWTQRDRNISPLHF. The CDR3 DNA follows: TGTGCCTGGACACAACGGGACAGGAATATTTCACCCCTCCACTTT.

The chain employs TRBV7-8 and TRBJ2-5; D might be TRBD1 (5 bases). CDR1 and CDR2 (germline): SGHVS, FQNEAQ. The CDR3 is made up of 13 amino acids. Trimming cost V 3 bases and J 5 bases, with 10 bases left between them. The CDR3 sequence: CASSFGARETQYF. The CDR3 nucleotides read TGTGCCAGCAGCTTTGGGGCCAGGGAGACCCAGTACTTC. The variable domain in full, completed from reference TRBV7-8 and TRBJ2-5, reads GAGVSQSPRYKVAKRGQDVALRCDPISGHVSLFWYQQALGQGPEFLTYFQNEAQLDKSGLPSDRFFAERPEGSVSTLKIQRTQQEDSAVYLCASSFGARETQYFGPGTRLLVL.

A note on this clone: Since the CDR3 does not end with the conserved phenylalanine or tryptophan, this likely comes from a read error. The rearrangement uses TRBV5-1 and TRBJ1-1; possibly TRBD1 for D (6 bases). Germline V gives CDR1 SGHRS, CDR2 YFSETQ. Deletions cut 0 bases from V and 1 base from J, with 7 bases between. The CDR3 is 14 residues long. CDR3 in amino acids: CASSLEGGNTEAFL. CDR3 DNA: TGCGCCAGCAGCTTGGAGGGGGGGAACACTGAAGCTTTCCTT.

The chain links TRBV7-2 to TRBJ1-1; no reliable D call. There are 13 residues in the CDR3. The V gene lost 1 base and the J gene lost 9 bases, with 12 bases spanning the gap. The V gene's germline CDR1 is SGHTA and CDR2 FQGNSA. Written as DNA, the CDR3 is TGTGCCAGCAGCTTAGAAGCGCCCCGGCAAGCTTTCTTT. This sequence encodes CASSLEAPRQAFF.

This chain uses TRBV9 with TRBJ1-1; the match to TRBD1 covers 8 bases. The V and J ends lost 3 bases and 0 bases, in that order; junction bases with no gene match: 10. The CDR3 is 17 residues long. CDR1 is SGDLS and CDR2 is YYNGEE in the germline V gene. The CDR3 sequence: CASSATDRGVMNTEAFF. CDR3 sequence (DNA): TGTGCCAGCAGCGCCACAGACAGGGGAGTGATGAACACTGAAGCTTTCTTT.

This clone occurred once. This chain uses TRBV2 with TRBJ2-7; D is unresolved. V lost 3 bases to trimming and J lost 0 bases, with 9 bases between them. CDR1 is SNHLY, CDR2 FYNNEI, per germline. The length of the CDR3 is 14 residues. CDR3 coding DNA: TGTGCCAGCAGTGATTCACAGATCTCCTACGAGCAGTACTTC. It is translated as CASSDSQISYEQYF.

The rearrangement joins TRBV28 to TRBJ2-1, with TRBD2 as a possible D gene (6 bases). Trimming took off 8 bases at V and 7 bases at J, with 15 bases between the two ends. Germline-derived CDR1 and CDR2 are MDHEN and SYDVKM. CDR3 length: 13 residues. CDR3 nucleotides: TGTGCCAGCCTTGGGACTCCTAGGAATGAGCAGTTCTTC. As protein: CASLGTPRNEQFF.

Here the CDR3 DNA reads TGCAGCGTGGGGGGGACAGATACGCAGTATTTT. This encodes CSVGGTDTQYF. The gene calls are TRBV29-1 and TRBJ2-3; TRBD2 matches at 7 bases. The V segment lost 6 bases and the J segment 3 bases; nucleotides outside the gene matches: 0. Per germline, CDR1 SQVTM and CDR2 ANQGSEA. The CDR3 is 11 amino acids.

Only a few counts were recorded for this clone. The chain couples TRBV7-2 to TRBJ2-7, with 7 bases identical to TRBD1. This CDR3 has 15 amino acids. The germline CDR1 and CDR2 sequences are SGHTA and FQGNSA. V trimming: 2 bases; J trimming: 0 bases; junction bases outside the gene matches: 4. The CDR3 protein is CASSLNGDSSYEQYF. The DNA of the CDR3 is TGTGCCAGCAGCTTAAATGGGGACAGCTCCTACGAGCAGTACTTC.

This sequence joins TRBV18 and TRBJ1-2, with 7 bases lining up with TRBD1. J gave up 7 bases and V 1 base, and 15 bases lay outside the gene matches. CDR1 KGHSH and CDR2 LQKENI come from the germline V gene. This CDR3 is 17 amino acids long. The CDR3 sequence is CASSPQMTGTITRGYTF. CDR3 DNA: TGTGCCAGCTCACCACAGATGACAGGGACGATTACGCGTGGCTACACCTTC.

V usage is TRBV10-3 and J usage is TRBJ2-7, with D maybe TRBD1 (5 bases). The CDR3 has 13 amino acids. Between the trimmed V and J ends, which lost 6 bases and 1 base, there was a span of 10 bases. Germline V CDR1 and CDR2: ENHRY, SYGVKD. CDR3 sequence reads: CAISPGLSYEQYF. CDR3 nucleotide sequence: TGTGCCATCAGCCCAGGGCTTTCCTACGAGCAGTACTTC.